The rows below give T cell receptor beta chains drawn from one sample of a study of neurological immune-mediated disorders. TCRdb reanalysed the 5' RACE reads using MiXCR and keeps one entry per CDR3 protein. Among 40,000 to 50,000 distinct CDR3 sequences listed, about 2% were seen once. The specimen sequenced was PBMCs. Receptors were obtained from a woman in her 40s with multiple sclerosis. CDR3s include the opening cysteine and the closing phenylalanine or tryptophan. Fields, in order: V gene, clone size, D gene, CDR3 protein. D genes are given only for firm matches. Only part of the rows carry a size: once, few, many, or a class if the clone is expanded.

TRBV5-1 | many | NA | CASTPWGTDTQYF
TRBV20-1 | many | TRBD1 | CSARDWTGSSVGQYF
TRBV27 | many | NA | CASSLLSAYNEQFF
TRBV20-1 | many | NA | CSASPTTAGELFF
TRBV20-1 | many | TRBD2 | CSAPDPTSGGATDTQYF
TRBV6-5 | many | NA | CASSRTLSGANVLTF
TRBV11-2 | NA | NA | CASSKTVKEQYF
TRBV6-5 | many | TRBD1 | CASSYGTGDEQYF
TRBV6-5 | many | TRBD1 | CASSTDRGSNQPQHF
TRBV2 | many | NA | CASPPRSSYGYTF
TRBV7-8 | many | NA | CASSSSLITGTLITDTQYF